Listed below are T cell receptor beta chains from one sample, sequenced in a study of cytomegalovirus exposure and HLA in healthy donors. Some clones are missing from TCRdb's copy, which holds only in-frame ones; the method was immunoSEQ multiplex PCR. The data show approximately 72,000 clones, more than 60% seen once. The sample comprised PBMCs. The receptors derive from a male donor in good health and CMV-seropositive. The CDR3 runs from the conserved cysteine through the conserved F or W. D genes are given only for firm matches. The size entry is marked missing in some rows and otherwise reads once, few, many or a size class.

CDR3nt,CDR3aa,abundance,len,d_gene,j_gene,v_gene
TGTGCCAGCAGTCGTACTAGCGGAGACTCAGATACGCAGTATTTT,CASSRTSGDSDTQYF,once,15,TRBD2,TRBJ2-3,TRBV6-4
TGTGCCAGCAGATGGACTAGTTATCTAAGTGAGCAGTTCTTC,CASRWTSYLSEQFF,.,14,TRBD2,TRBJ2-1,TRBV2
TGTGCCTGGTTACTAGCGGGAGTCCCCTACAATGAGCAGTTCTTC,CAWLLAGVPYNEQFF,.,15,TRBD2,TRBJ2-1,TRBV30
TGTGCCAGCAGTTACGCGGCTAGTAGGGGTTTGGAGACCCAGTACTTC,CASSYAASRGLETQYF,.,16,.,TRBJ2-5,TRBV6-6
TGTTCCAGCAGCTCCGGGTCCTACGAGCAGTACTTC,CSSSSGSYEQYF,.,12,.,TRBJ2-7,TRBV7-9
TGCGCCAGCAGCTGGACCGGCGGGGGGAACACTGAAGCTTTCTTT,CASSWTGGGNTEAFF,.,15,.,TRBJ1-1,TRBV5-1
TGTGCCAGCTCACCAGGACAGGTCCTCTCCGAGCAGTACTTC,CASSPGQVLSEQYF,.,14,TRBD1,TRBJ2-7,TRBV18
TGCAGCGTTGATGTAGAGTACAATGAGCAGTTCTTC,CSVDVEYNEQFF,.,12,.,TRBJ2-1,TRBV29-1
TGTGCCATCAGTGGAGGGCCGCGGGAGCCCCAGCATTTT,CAISGGPREPQHF,.,13,.,TRBJ1-5,TRBV10-3
TGTGCCAGCAGCTTGACAGGGGGCGCGTATGATACGCAGTATTTT,CASSLTGGAYDTQYF,.,15,TRBD1,TRBJ2-3,TRBV7-2
TGTGCCAGCAGTTTAGTAGCCGGCGACGAGCAGTACTTC,CASSLVAGDEQYF,.,13,.,TRBJ2-7,TRBV28
TGTGCCAGCAGGGACAGGGGCCTGGAAAACATTCAGTACTTC,CASRDRGLENIQYF,.,14,TRBD1,TRBJ2-4,TRBV28
TGCAGCGTTGAAGAGGCTCAGGCGCCTGGAAACACCATATATTTT,CSVEEAQAPGNTIYF,.,15,.,TRBJ1-3,TRBV29-1
TGTGCCAGCAGTTACTCGATCAGGGTGGGTGAGCAGTTCTTC,CASSYSIRVGEQFF,.,14,.,TRBJ2-1,TRBV6-5
TGTGCCAGCAGCTTAGCGGGGGGACGAGAGACCCAGTACTTC,CASSLAGGRETQYF,.,14,.,TRBJ2-5,TRBV7-9
TGTGCCAGCAGTTTCCAGGGTATAGGCTACACCTTC,CASSFQGIGYTF,.,12,.,TRBJ1-2,TRBV2
TGTGCCAGCAGCCCGCGCCTAGAGAACACCGGGGAGCTGTTTTTT,CASSPRLENTGELFF,few,15,.,TRBJ2-2,TRBV5-4
TGCGCCAGCAGCTTGGCCGAAGAGACCCAGTACTTC,CASSLAEETQYF,.,12,.,TRBJ2-5,TRBV5-1
TGCAGCGTTGAATGGCTAGCGGGGGGGCACAACGAGCAGTACTTC,CSVEWLAGGHNEQYF,few,15,TRBD2,TRBJ2-7,TRBV29-1
TGTGCCACCAAAGAAACGGGTTACGAGCAGTACTTC,CATKETGYEQYF,.,12,.,TRBJ2-7,TRBV15
TGTGCCAGTAGTATAGATTCCGATCAGCCCCAGCATTTT,CASSIDSDQPQHF,.,13,.,TRBJ1-5,TRBV19
TGCGCCAGCAGCTCGGGGGGGACAGGGGGCCACGAGCAGTACTTC,CASSSGGTGGHEQYF,.,15,TRBD1,TRBJ2-7,TRBV5-1
TGTGCCAGCAGCTTCGCGACTCTCCCCACCGGGGAGCTGTTTTTT,CASSFATLPTGELFF,few,15,.,TRBJ2-2,TRBV5-4
TGTGCCAGCAGCGTAGGGGTAGCGGGAGTGTACAATGAGCAGTTCTTC,CASSVGVAGVYNEQFF,.,16,TRBD2,TRBJ2-1,TRBV9
TGTGCTAGTGGTTTTGGGGGGGGCCGGGGAGAGCAGTACTTC,CASGFGGGRGEQYF,.,14,.,TRBJ2-7,TRBV12-5
TGTGCCAGTACCCTGGACAGGGCCCCGAAGCTGTTTTTT,CASTLDRAPKLFF,.,13,TRBD1,TRBJ1-4,TRBV19
TGTGCCAGCAGCTTGAACAGGGGTTTGTCCACTGAAGCTTTCTTT,CASSLNRGLSTEAFF,.,15,TRBD1,TRBJ1-1,TRBV5-8
TGTGCCAGCAGCTTAGGGGCCTTCACCGGGGAGCTGTTTTTT,CASSLGAFTGELFF,.,14,.,TRBJ2-2,TRBV7-2
TGTGCCAGCAGCATGTCTGGGGGCCGATATAACTATGGCTACACCTTC,CASSMSGGRYNYGYTF,.,16,.,TRBJ1-2,TRBV9
TGCAGCGCTTCGGGACTAGCGGTTTACGAGCAGTACTTC,CSASGLAVYEQYF,once,13,TRBD2,TRBJ2-7,TRBV29-1
TGTGCCAGCAGCGGGAGAGGACAGCCCAGCTCCTACAATGAGCAGTTCTTC,CASSGRGQPSSYNEQFF,.,17,.,TRBJ2-1,TRBV7-9
TGTGCCAGCAGCTTAGATTACAGGGAGCAGTACTTC,CASSLDYREQYF,.,12,.,TRBJ2-7,TRBV7-9
TGTGCCAGCAGCTTAGAAAGGACACCCAAAAACATTCAGTACTTC,CASSLERTPKNIQYF,.,15,.,TRBJ2-4,TRBV7-2
TGCGCCAGCAGCCTGGGTCCCCCGCGGAATGAGCAGTTCTTC,CASSLGPPRNEQFF,.,14,.,TRBJ2-1,TRBV5-1
TGTGCCAGCAGTGAGCGCCTGATGAGCACCGGGGAGCTGTTTTTT,CASSERLMSTGELFF,.,15,.,TRBJ2-2,TRBV6-1
TGTGCCAGCAGCGTAGAAGGGACAGGGAGAGGCGAGCAGTACTTC,CASSVEGTGRGEQYF,.,15,TRBD1,TRBJ2-7,TRBV9
TGTGCCAGCAGTTCCCGGGACAGGGTTAATGAGCAGTTCTTC,CASSSRDRVNEQFF,.,14,TRBD1,TRBJ2-1,TRBV27
TGTGCCAGCAGCTTAACAGGGGATCAGCCCCAGCATTTT,CASSLTGDQPQHF,.,13,TRBD1,TRBJ1-5,TRBV7-9
TGTGCCACCAGTTTCGGCGGAATCACAGATACGCAGTATTTT,CATSFGGITDTQYF,.,14,.,TRBJ2-3,TRBV15
TGCGCCAGCAGCAGTCCTTTACTAGCGGGAGACCCAGATACGCAGTATTTT,CASSSPLLAGDPDTQYF,.,17,TRBD2,TRBJ2-3,TRBV5-1
TGTGCCAGCAGTTCGGGGGACACAGATACGCAGTATTTT,CASSSGDTDTQYF,few,13,.,TRBJ2-3,TRBV6-4
TGCGCCAGCAGCCAAGCAAGCGAGATACGTTCTGGGGCCAACGTCCTGACTTTC,CASSQASEIRSGANVLTF,.,18,.,TRBJ2-6,TRBV4-3
TGTGCCTGGAGACCGCAGGGGCCCGGGAACACCATATATTTT,CAWRPQGPGNTIYF,.,14,.,TRBJ1-3,TRBV30
TGCGCCAGCAGCTTGGGTGAGCGGGGAAATCAGCCCCAGCATTTT,CASSLGERGNQPQHF,.,15,.,TRBJ1-5,TRBV5-1
TGCGCCAGCAGTGAGTATTCAGGGGGTTATACCGGGGAGCTGTTTTTT,CASSEYSGGYTGELFF,.,16,TRBD1,TRBJ2-2,TRBV10-1
TGTGCCAGCAGTGAGTACTCGCGGGAGACCCAGTACTTC,CASSEYSRETQYF,.,13,.,TRBJ2-5,TRBV6-1
TGTGCCAGCAGTGAGGGGAGCCCTCCAACCTACGAGCAGTACTTC,CASSEGSPPTYEQYF,.,15,.,TRBJ2-7,TRBV2
TGTGCCAGCAGCTCCAACAGGGGAGGCGGCTACACCTTC,CASSSNRGGGYTF,few,13,TRBD1,TRBJ1-2,TRBV7-9
TGTGCCAGCAGTAGGGGGGGGGCGATGGGCTCCTACGAGCAGTACTTC,CASSRGGAMGSYEQYF,.,16,.,TRBJ2-7,TRBV27
TGTGCCAGCGGGAGCGGGGGGCCCACAGATACGCAGTATTTT,CASGSGGPTDTQYF,.,14,TRBD2,TRBJ2-3,TRBV9
TGTGCCAGTACCTCCTTCGGGACTCCCCGTTCCTACAATGAGCAGTTCTTC,CASTSFGTPRSYNEQFF,.,17,.,TRBJ2-1,TRBV19
TGTGCCAGCGGGCCTAGCGGTCGCTACGAGCAGTACTTC,CASGPSGRYEQYF,.,13,TRBD2,TRBJ2-7,TRBV9
TGTGCCAGCAGTCGACAGAATTTAGAAGCTTTCTTT,CASSRQNLEAFF,few,12,.,TRBJ1-1,TRBV6-6
TGTGCCAGCAGTTGGACTAGCGCTGAGCAGTTCTTC,CASSWTSAEQFF,.,12,TRBD2,TRBJ2-1,TRBV6-6
TGTGCCAGCAGCTTAGTACAGGAATATGGCTACACCTTC,CASSLVQEYGYTF,once,13,.,TRBJ1-2,TRBV7-8
TGTGCCAGCAGCTTACAGGGGGCGAGGACTGAAGCTTTCTTT,CASSLQGARTEAFF,.,14,TRBD1,TRBJ1-1,TRBV7-2
TGCAGCGTTGTGGGGGGGGCCAATTATGGCTACACCTTC,CSVVGGANYGYTF,.,13,.,TRBJ1-2,TRBV29-1
TGTGCCAGCAGTTACCCGGGACAGTATTTTACCTACGAGCAGTACTTC,CASSYPGQYFTYEQYF,.,16,TRBD1,TRBJ2-7,TRBV6-7
TGTGCCAGCAGTTACTCACTCTCACCCCTCCACTTT,CASSYSLSPLHF,.,12,.,TRBJ1-6,TRBV6-5